The 18 T cell receptor beta chains in this list originate from one sample, sequenced in a study of neoadjuvant anti-PD-1 for oral cavity cancer. Some clones are missing from TCRdb's copy, which holds only in-frame ones; the method was immunoSEQ multiplex PCR. This table has nearly 15,000 clones, approximately 40% appearing once. As for time point: after neoadjuvant nivolumab, at surgical resection. The sequencing here drew on tumor tissue, taken after nivolumab (anti-PD-1) treatment. The origin of the receptors is a person aged 40 to 85 with oral cavity squamous cell carcinoma.

The chain carries TRBV6-1 and TRBJ2-1; D not resolved. Germline V gene lookup returns CDR1 MNHNS and CDR2 SASEGT. The V and J ends lost 7 bases and 7 bases respectively, with 8 bases between them. This CDR3 has 11 amino acids. Here the CDR3 reads CASTYTNEQFF. CDR3 DNA: TGTGCCAGCACCTATACAAATGAGCAGTTCTTC.

This clone was counted only a few times. CDR3 DNA sequence: TGCAGCGTTCAATCAGGGGGCGATTCACCCCTCCACTTT. This translates into CSVQSGGDSPLHF. The V gene is TRBV29-1, the J gene TRBJ1-6; 8 bases fit TRBD1. Germline assignment: CDR1 SQVTM and CDR2 ANQGSEA. V shed 5 bases, J shed 8 bases, and the junction held 5 bases outside the gene matches. The CDR3 length is 13 residues.

The chain employs TRBV14 and TRBJ1-1; no definite D call. This CDR3 has 14 residues. The germline CDR1 and CDR2 sequences are SGHDN and FVKESK. V lost 2 bases and J 1 base, leaving 8 bases between the germline ends. Here the CDR3 DNA reads TGTGCCAGCAGCCAACGACGGTGGAACACTGAAGCTTTCTTT. The encoded protein is CASSQRRWNTEAFF.

The table lists this clone with a count of one. V usage is TRBV4-1 and J usage is TRBJ2-7, with TRBD1 identical over 7 bases. V was pared by 4 bases and J by 3 bases, with 6 bases of the junction left unmatched. This CDR3 is 14 amino acids long. Germline CDR1 and CDR2: MGHRA and YSYEKL. The CDR3 spells CASSRQAGGYEQYF. CDR3 in DNA: TGCGCCAGCAGCCGCCAGGCAGGGGGCTACGAGCAGTACTTC.

This clone is judged medium-sized. The CDR3 spells CASSLQGKGYEQYF. The CDR3 region has the DNA TGCGCCAGCAGCTTACAGGGTAAAGGGTACGAGCAGTACTTC. The V and J genes are TRBV5-1 and TRBJ2-7; tentatively, D is TRBD1 (6 bases). The CDR3 length is 14 residues. Trimming shortened V by 2 bases and J by 4 bases, and 13 bases separated the two germline ends. Germline CDR1 SGHRS, CDR2 YFSETQ.

The chain combines TRBV19 with TRBJ2-7; 7 bases match TRBD1. Unmatched junction bases numbered 5, after V lost 4 bases and J lost 5 bases. CDR3 length: 13 residues. Germline values: CDR1 LNHDA, CDR2 SQIVND (reference sequence). The CDR3 DNA reads TGTGCCAGTAGTACGGGACAGTGGAACGAGCAGTACTTC. Translation gives CASSTGQWNEQYF.

This chain links TRBV4-3 with TRBJ1-5; no clear D. The germline CDR1 and CDR2 sequences are LGHNA and YSLEER. Trimming took off 0 bases at V and 0 bases at J, with 6 bases between the two ends. The CDR3 extends over 15 amino acids. CDR3 DNA sequence: TGCGCCAGCAGCCAAGATCGCAGTAGCAATCAGCCCCAGCATTTT. This gives the protein CASSQDRSSNQPQHF.

This clone is large within its sample. The chain employs TRBV9 and TRBJ2-4; D may be TRBD1 or TRBD2 (6 bases each). Germline CDR1 SGDLS, CDR2 YYNGEE. Between the trimmed V and J ends, which lost 0 bases and 0 bases, there was a span of 10 bases. The CDR3 spans 16 residues. CDR3 protein: CASSVEGGVAKNIQYF. CDR3 nucleotides: TGTGCCAGCAGCGTAGAGGGGGGAGTAGCCAAAAACATTCAGTACTTC.

By share, this clone counts as medium-sized (0.01 to 0.1%). The V and J genes are TRBV19 and TRBJ2-1, with TRBD1 as a possible D gene (5 bases). Germline CDR1 LNHDA, CDR2 SQIVND (reference sequence). The CDR3 consists of 14 residues. The V and J ends lost 3 bases and 0 bases respectively, with 6 bases between them. CDR3 region: CASSMDTSYNEQFF. The CDR3 nucleotides are TGTGCCAGTAGTATGGACACCTCCTACAATGAGCAGTTCTTC. Combining the CDR3 with reference TRBV19 and TRBJ2-1 gives the whole variable domain DGGITQSPKYLFRKEGQNVTLSCEQNLNHDAMYWYRQDPGQGLRLIYYSQIVNDFQKGDIAEGYSVSREKKESFPLTVTSAQKNPTAFYLCASSMDTSYNEQFFGPGTRLTVL.

The V and J genes are TRBV4-2 and TRBJ2-1, with a weak D call TRBD1 (5 bases). V shed 0 bases and J shed 8 bases, with 14 bases lying between them. The germline gives CDR1 LGHNA, CDR2 YNFKEQ. The CDR3 is 15 residues long. The CDR3 DNA follows: TGTGCCAGCAGCCAAGAGACCACCAGGGTCTATGAGCAGTTCTTC. Translation gives CASSQETTRVYEQFF.

At least ten counts were recorded for this clone. The chain uses TRBV6-6 and TRBJ1-1; D remains unclear. The CDR3 totals 14 residues. The ends were cut back, 0 bases at V and 0 bases at J, with 5 bases in the middle. The germline V gene encodes CDR1 MNHNY and CDR2 SVGAGI (reference sequence). The CDR3 spells CASSYSGLNTEAFF. The CDR3, as DNA: TGTGCCAGCAGTTACTCTGGCCTGAACACTGAAGCTTTCTTT.

The rearrangement joins TRBV27 to TRBJ2-3; D is possibly TRBD2 (7 bases). V was trimmed by 4 bases and J by 7 bases, leaving 15 bases between them. CDR1 and CDR2 from the germline V gene are MNHEY and SMNVEV (reference sequence). The CDR3 covers 14 residues. The CDR3 sequence: CASSSPGGRNTQYF. CDR3 coding DNA: TGTGCCAGCAGTTCACCGGGGGGCCGGAATACGCAGTATTTT.

This chain uses TRBV18 with TRBJ2-5; D gene ambiguous. The CDR3 has 12 residues. The ends were cut back, 1 base at V and 2 bases at J, with 2 bases in the middle. Germline-derived CDR1 and CDR2 are KGHSH and LQKENI. CDR3 nucleotides: TGTGCCAGCTCACCACTACAAGAGACCCAGTACTTC. This codes for CASSPLQETQYF.

The V call is TRBV6-1, the J call TRBJ2-5; D ambiguous. Trimming took off 2 bases at V and 2 bases at J, with 6 bases between the two ends. The CDR3 contains 13 residues. In germline, CDR1 is MNHNS, CDR2 SASEGT. The CDR3 region has the DNA TGTGCCAGCAGTGAACTACAGCAAGAGACCCAGTACTTC. Its protein product is CASSELQQETQYF.

This clone turned up a few times. This rearrangement joins TRBV6-5 to TRBJ1-6; D possibly corresponds to TRBD1 (5 bases). In germline, CDR1 is MNHEY, CDR2 SVGAGI. There are 13 residues in the CDR3. Trimming left V 11 bases short and J 7 bases short, with 15 bases between. CDR3 bases: TGTGCCTCCTCCTGGGGACTAAATTCACCCCTCCACTTT. This translates into CASSWGLNSPLHF.

This chain links TRBV7-8 with TRBJ1-1, with D perhaps TRBD1 (5 bases). In germline, CDR1 is SGHVS, CDR2 FQNEAQ. The length of the CDR3 is 14 residues. The V end was cut by 5 bases, the J end by 7 bases, with 17 bases between. The chain's CDR3 is CASSPRGGRGEAFF. The CDR3 nucleotides read TGTGCCAGCAGCCCCCGGGGGGGGAGGGGTGAAGCTTTCTTT.

The J gene is TRBJ2-7, the V gene TRBV6-1; D not certain. V was clipped by 3 bases and J by 3 bases, with 9 bases between them. From germline, CDR1 is MNHNS and CDR2 SASEGT. The CDR3 runs to 13 residues. The CDR3: CASSDPPGYEQYF. CDR3 nucleotide sequence: TGTGCCAGCAGTGACCCCCCGGGCTACGAGCAGTACTTC.

This clone was counted between two and nine times. The rearrangement links TRBV30 to TRBJ1-5; D not certain. The V and J ends lost 2 bases and 7 bases respectively, with 6 bases between them. This CDR3 contains 11 residues. Germline lookup yields CDR1 GTSNPN and CDR2 SVGIG (reference sequence). The CDR3 here is CAWSLGQPQHF. The CDR3 DNA reads TGTGCCTGGAGTCTGGGACAGCCCCAGCATTTT.